The clone carrying this TCR beta chain has only a few counts. The antigen remains unidentified. Germline values: CDR1 LNHDA, CDR2 SQIVND (reference sequence). CDR3 size: 13 residues. Between the trimmed V and J ends, which lost 10 bases and 2 bases, there was a span of 15 bases. Profiling relied on immunoSEQ multiplex PCR, and the TCRdb table lists in-frame clones only, not all of them. The sample includes 8,000 to 9,500 clones, approximately 75% seen only once; the top ten take about 37%. Magnetic beads with positive selection isolated CD4+ and CD8+ fractions, whose purity was verified by flow cytometry. The data are from a study of somatic mutations in cytotoxic T cells in rheumatoid arthritis. Across the whole study: Flow sorting of some V beta antibody-stained T cells reached nearly 100% purity, with V beta1+ cells also TCRB-sequenced.

Findings and limits, study-wide: For patients with rheumatoid arthritis, CD8+ clonality went up with age, while healthy controls showed no such change.

The sample taken for sequencing was CD8+ T cells sorted from blood. V and J are TRBV19 and TRBJ2-7; no reliable D call. The TCR originated in a woman in her forties or fifties in good health. DNA of the CDR3: TGTGCCACCTCTACCACTCATACCTACGAGCAGTACTTC. It encodes CATSTTHTYEQYF.